Following are 14 T cell receptor beta chains from one sample sequenced in a study of blood T cells in healthy people across ages. A sample-barcoded 5' primer and a J-beta primer mix were used in a second PCR of roughly 7 to 11 cycles. One entry per CDR3 protein, called by TCRdb with MiXCR from the 5' RACE reads. The data show 1.5 million to 2 million distinct CDR3 sequences, about two fifths seen once. Sequences were obtained from blood. These receptor sequences come from a human donor in good health.

With respect to this clonotype: With a much larger clone just one base away, this may be a read error. The chain employs TRBV4-3 and TRBJ2-5; D might be TRBD2 (5 bases). Germline V gives CDR1 LGHNA, CDR2 YSLEER. V lost 4 bases to trimming and J lost 2 bases, with 11 bases between them. CDR3 length: 14 residues. The CDR3 spells CASSPVLGQETQYF. Written as DNA, the CDR3 is TGCGCCAGCAGCCCTGTACTAGGTCAAGAGACCCAGTACTTC.

This clonotype was seen more than once but under ten times. V is TRBV29-1 and J is TRBJ1-4, with D perhaps matching TRBD1 (5 bases). Germline V gives CDR1 SQVTM, CDR2 ANQGSEA. There are 15 residues in the CDR3. The ends were cut back, 2 bases at V and 2 bases at J, with 12 bases in the middle. The CDR3 protein is CSVESRAGTNEKLFF. The DNA of the CDR3 is TGCAGCGTTGAATCCAGGGCAGGCACTAATGAAAAACTGTTTTTT.

This clonotype was detected a few times. Given a much more abundant clone one base away, this may be a read error. The chain employs TRBV7-8 and TRBJ1-1, with TRBD1 identical over 7 bases. Trimming took 6 bases from V and 3 from J; bases not matched to a gene: 4. There are 13 residues in the CDR3. CDR1 and CDR2 (germline): SGHVS, FQNEAQ. CDR3 nucleotide sequence: TGTGCCAGCAGGTTAACAGGGGACACTGAAGCTTTCTTT. Translated: CASRLTGDTEAFF.

The chain uses TRBV28 and TRBJ2-5; 7 nucleotides match TRBD1. This CDR3 is built from 16 residues. Germline trimming cut 4 bases from V and 5 bases from J; bases unmatched to any gene: 13. Germline V gene lookup returns CDR1 MDHEN and CDR2 SYDVKM. The CDR3 DNA is TGTGCCAGCAGTTACGGCCGACAGGGAATTACGGAGACCCAGTACTTC. Its protein is CASSYGRQGITETQYF.

This clonotype was seen a few times. V gene TRBV6-6 combines with J gene TRBJ1-1; D gene unclear. Germline values: CDR1 MNHNY, CDR2 SVGAGI (reference sequence). The CDR3 is 12 amino acids. V shed 0 bases and J shed 7 bases, with 6 bases lying between them. The CDR3 loop is CASSYSTDEAFF. CDR3 bases: TGTGCCAGCAGTTACTCGACGGATGAAGCTTTCTTT.

The V call is TRBV4-2, the J call TRBJ1-1; tentatively, D is TRBD1 (6 bases). The CDR3 length is 12 residues. CDR1 and CDR2 from the germline V gene are LGHNA and YNFKEQ. V shed 2 bases and J shed 10 bases, with 11 bases lying between them. The CDR3 sequence: CASSQQGGGAFF. The CDR3 nucleotides read TGTGCCAGCAGCCAACAAGGGGGTGGAGCTTTCTTT.

This clonotype was seen only a few times. The CDR3: CASSCDATYNEQFF. The CDR3 nucleotides are TGTGCCAGCAGTTGCGACGCCACCTACAATGAGCAGTTCTTC. The chain has TRBV12-3 or TRBV12-4 and TRBJ2-1; no reliable D call. This CDR3 has 14 amino acids. Trimming removed 4 bases from V and 2 bases from J, with 9 bases in between.

The chain uses TRBV9 and TRBJ1-2, with a tentative D call TRBD1 (5 bases). The CDR3 is 15 residues long. Trimming stripped 1 base from V and 8 bases from J, with 18 bases between. Per the germline V gene, CDR1 is SGDLS and CDR2 is YYNGEE. The CDR3 region is CASSVTLFGDLGYTF. The CDR3, as DNA: TGTGCCAGCAGCGTAACCTTGTTCGGGGACTTGGGCTACACCTTC.

This clonotype has a handful of counts. This rearrangement joins TRBV5-5 to TRBJ2-4; D is possibly TRBD1 or TRBD2 (7 bases each). Germline lookup yields CDR1 SGHKS and CDR2 YYEKEE (reference sequence). This CDR3 has 14 residues. V was clipped by 2 bases and J by 5 bases, with 11 bases between them. The CDR3 nucleotides read TGTGCCAGCAGCTTACAGGGGAGGGAAAACATTCAGTACTTC. The encoded protein is CASSLQGRENIQYF.

This clonotype was counted only a few times. The chain carries TRBV11-1 and TRBJ2-5; TRBD2 aligns across 10 bases. CDR1 and CDR2 (germline): SGHAT, FQDESV (reference sequence). The CDR3 covers 18 residues. Trimming took 1 base from V and 7 from J; bases not matched to a gene: 15. CDR3: CASSLEASGGIRFGTQYF. The CDR3 DNA follows: TGTGCCAGCAGCTTAGAAGCTAGCGGGGGTATTCGCTTCGGGACCCAGTACTTC. The full variable domain, rest sourced from reference TRBV11-1 and TRBJ2-5, is EAEVAQSPRYKITEKSQAVAFWCDPISGHATLYWYRQILGQGPELLVQFQDESVVDDSQLPKDRFSAERLKGVDSTLKIQPAELGDSAMYLCASSLEASGGIRFGTQYFGPGTRLLVL.

This clonotype was seen only a few times. V usage is TRBV27 and J usage is TRBJ2-4; 11 bases fit TRBD2. Judging by the DNA end, TRBJ2-7 fits better; the J call may be wrong. Germline CDR1 reads MNHEY; CDR2 reads SMNVEV (reference sequence). This CDR3 has 19 amino acids. The CDR3 DNA sequence: TGTGCCAGCAGTTTATCGGGACTAGCGGAGAAGGGCTATACCTACGAGCAGTACTTC. Protein sequence: CASSLSGLAEKGYTYEQYF.

The J gene is TRBJ2-3, the V gene TRBV29-1, with a tentative D call TRBD2 (6 bases). The CDR3 is 15 amino acids. Germline-derived CDR1 and CDR2 are SQVTM and ANQGSEA. Between the trimmed V and J ends, which lost 4 bases and 3 bases, there was a span of 17 bases. The CDR3: CSVGGVGPWTDTQYF. DNA of the CDR3: TGCAGCGTTGGGGGGGTCGGACCATGGACAGATACGCAGTATTTT.

The CDR3 reads CASSPYKGTGEDDGYTF. The CDR3 region has the DNA TGTGCCAGCTCACCTTACAAGGGGACAGGGGAGGACGATGGCTACACCTTC. The rearrangement joins TRBV18 to TRBJ1-2; TRBD1 matches 10 bases. Germline CDR1 and CDR2: KGHSH and LQKENI. This CDR3 spans 17 amino acids. The ends lost 3 bases at V and 6 bases at J; junction bases unmatched: 13.

This clonotype has more than one count but fewer than ten. The genes are TRBV15 and TRBJ2-7, with 10 bases matching TRBD1. The CDR3 consists of 16 residues. V lost 5 bases and J lost 1; bases outside the gene matches: 8. From germline, CDR1 is LNHNV and CDR2 YYDKDF (reference sequence). The CDR3 coding sequence is TGTGCCACCAGCGTCACCGGGACAGGGGATTCCTACGAGCAGTACTTC. This sequence encodes CATSVTGTGDSYEQYF.